This T cell receptor (beta chain) was found in a study of Ad26.COV2.S vaccination and SARS-CoV-2 variants. As for the study in general: Ad26.COV2.S given intramuscularly, once or twice 56 days apart.

Profiling relied on immunoSEQ multiplex PCR, and the TCRdb table lists in-frame clones only, not all of them. The sample contains 400,000 to 500,000 clones, 85% to 90% of which appear only once. CDR3 length equals 15 residues. V lost 6 bases to trimming and J lost 2 bases; unmatched junction nucleotides: 10. The germline V gene encodes CDR1 MDHEN and CDR2 SYDVKM. Treatment in this sample: 19 received Ad26.COV2.S at low or high dose, single or two shots; about five received placebo; per-sample allocation not given. Sampling happened 63 days after the first vaccine or placebo injection. The receptor was derived from a person aged 18-60 years who received the Ad26.COV2.S COVID-19 vaccine or a placebo. J is TRBJ2-7 and V is TRBV28; 7 bases line up with TRBD1. Sequenced material: peripheral blood, taken in a trial of Ad26.COV2.S vaccine versus placebo. CDR3 sequence (DNA): TGTGCCAGCAGCCCCACAGGGGTTCCGGCCTACGAGCAGTACTTC. Translated, it gives CASSPTGVPAYEQYF.